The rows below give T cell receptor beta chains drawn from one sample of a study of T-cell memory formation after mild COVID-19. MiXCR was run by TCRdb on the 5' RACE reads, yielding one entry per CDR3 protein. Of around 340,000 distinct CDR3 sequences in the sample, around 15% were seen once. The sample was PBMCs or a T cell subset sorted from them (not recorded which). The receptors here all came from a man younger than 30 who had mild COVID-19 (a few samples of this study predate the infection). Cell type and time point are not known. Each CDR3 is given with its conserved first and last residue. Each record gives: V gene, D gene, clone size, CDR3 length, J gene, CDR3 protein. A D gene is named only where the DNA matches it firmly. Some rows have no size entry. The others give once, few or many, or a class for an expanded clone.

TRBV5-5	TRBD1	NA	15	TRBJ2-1	CASSMYRGTYNEQFF
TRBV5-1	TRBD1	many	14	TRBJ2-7	CASSIRGQGDEQYF
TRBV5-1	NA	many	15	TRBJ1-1	CASSLVRVEGTEAFF
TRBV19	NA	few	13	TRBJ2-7	CASSITGGYEQYF
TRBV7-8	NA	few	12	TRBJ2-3	CASTTRGDTQYF
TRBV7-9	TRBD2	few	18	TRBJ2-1	CASTPRGTSGTSYNEQFF
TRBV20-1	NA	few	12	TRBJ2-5	CSASGLPGTQYF
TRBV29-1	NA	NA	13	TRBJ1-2	CSVEEDVSYGYTF
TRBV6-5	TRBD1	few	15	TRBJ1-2	CASSEGQLFTYVYTF
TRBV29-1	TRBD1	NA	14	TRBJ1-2	CSADRTGKGGGYTF